This TCR beta chain was identified during a study of human thymus T cells. The source of the thymus tissue was resections taken during corrective heart surgery. Study-level results: Related research found strongly overlapping thymic repertoires in unrelated individuals.

This clone has a single count. No antigen is known for it. The table came from immunoSEQ multiplex PCR; TCRdb's copy has only in-frame clones and leaves some out. The sample shows about 120,000 clones, around 94% of them seen only once. The clonotype was recovered from a boy younger than two with a congenital heart defect but otherwise immunologically healthy. The sample taken for sequencing was thymus tissue.

CDR3 region: CASSPGGGEYEQYF. In nucleotides, the CDR3 is TGCGCCAGCAGCCCAGGGGGGGGCGAGTACGAGCAGTACTTC. V and J are TRBV5-1 and TRBJ2-7; D is perhaps TRBD1 or TRBD2 (7 bases each). V lost 4 bases and J 4 bases, leaving 15 bases between the germline ends. Looked up from germline, CDR1 is SGHRS and CDR2 is YFSETQ. CDR3 length equals 14 residues.